The next 12 T cell receptor beta chains were all read from a single sample in a study of graft-versus-host responses after intestinal transplantation. Antigen specificity for these receptors is unknown. Using immunoSEQ multiplex PCR, the repertoire was profiled, and TCRdb retains in-frame clones only, with some absent. The data show about 88,000 clones, 80% to 95% seen once. The sequencing here drew on unstimulated CD4+ T cells sorted from spleen or lymph node cells, taken before transplant. Receptor source: a human donor who was the organ donor for an intestinal transplant.

The chain is built from TRBV27 and TRBJ2-1, with D possibly matching TRBD1 (6 bases). The germline CDR1 and CDR2 sequences are MNHEY and SMNVEV (reference sequence). The CDR3 totals 15 residues. V was pared by 6 bases and J by 4 bases, with 16 bases between. The CDR3 reads CASSTSGTPYNEQFF. The CDR3 DNA sequence: TGTGCCAGCAGCACTTCCGGGACACCTTACAATGAGCAGTTCTTC.

The J gene is TRBJ2-1, the V gene TRBV19; D is ambiguous. The length of the CDR3 is 12 residues. Trimming removed 5 bases from V and 5 bases from J, with 7 bases in between. CDR1 and CDR2 (germline): LNHDA, SQIVND (reference sequence). CDR3 DNA sequence: TGTGCCAGTAGTCTAAGCAACAATGAGCAGTTCTTC. Amino acids: CASSLSNNEQFF.

The chain employs TRBV19 and TRBJ2-2, with 10 bases aligning to TRBD2. With V trimmed by 8 bases and J by 0 bases, 6 bases remained unmatched. This CDR3 comprises 16 residues. The germline gives CDR1 LNHDA, CDR2 SQIVND (reference sequence). CDR3 nucleotide sequence: TGTGCCAGTGGCCCGAGCGGGAGGGCGAACACCGGGGAGCTGTTTTTT. As protein: CASGPSGRANTGELFF. The variable domain in full, with the rest retrieved from reference TRBV19 and TRBJ2-2, is DGGITQSPKYLFRKEGQNVTLSCEQNLNHDAMYWYRQDPGQGLRLIYYSQIVNDFQKGDIAEGYSVSREKKESFPLTVTSAQKNPTAFYLCASGPSGRANTGELFFGEGSRLTVL.

The chain recombines TRBV2 with TRBJ1-4; 8 bases map to TRBD1. Germline V gene lookup returns CDR1 SNHLY and CDR2 FYNNEI. The CDR3 extends over 16 amino acids. The ends lost 6 bases at V and 8 bases at J; junction bases unmatched: 14. CDR3 coding DNA: TGTGCCAGCAGAGGACCAGGGGGCGCTTTGAAGGAAAAACTGTTTTTT. Its translation is CASRGPGGALKEKLFF.

This clone was seen once. The chain recombines TRBV5-1 with TRBJ1-4; 7 positions match TRBD1. Germline V lookup: CDR1 SGHRS, CDR2 YFSETQ. The CDR3 runs to 17 residues. V gave up 4 bases and J gave up 0 bases; unmatched junction bases: 9. The CDR3: CASSRRTGGATNEKLFF. The DNA for the CDR3 is TGCGCCAGCAGCCGACGGACAGGAGGTGCAACTAATGAAAAACTGTTTTTT.

The chain joins TRBV6-1 to TRBJ2-7; D remains ambiguous. The CDR3 consists of 11 residues. Trimming pared 3 bases from V and 3 bases from J, leaving 3 bases between. The germline CDR1 and CDR2 sequences are MNHNS and SASEGT. CDR3: CASSDIYEQYF. DNA for the CDR3: TGTGCCAGCAGTGATATCTACGAGCAGTACTTC.

This clone occurred a few times. This chain joins TRBV30 and TRBJ1-6, with D tentatively TRBD1 (5 bases). The germline gives CDR1 GTSNPN, CDR2 SVGIG (reference sequence). This CDR3 spans 17 amino acids. With 3 bases removed from V and 0 bases from J, the gap between germline ends came to 15 bases. The CDR3: CAWRLQAKSSYNSPLHF. The CDR3, as DNA: TGTGCCTGGAGACTACAGGCCAAAAGCTCCTATAATTCACCCCTCCACTTT.

The chain couples TRBV5-1 to TRBJ1-1; D call uncertain. V was clipped by 4 bases and J by 0 bases, with 13 bases between them. The CDR3 extends over 15 amino acids. Germline values: CDR1 SGHRS, CDR2 YFSETQ. This chain's CDR3 is CASSREGRLNTEAFF. As DNA, the CDR3 is TGCGCCAGCAGCCGCGAGGGCAGGTTGAACACTGAAGCTTTCTTT.

This chain connects TRBV5-4 to TRBJ2-6, with TRBD2 as a possible D gene (5 bases). The CDR3 is 14 residues long. The V gene lost 4 bases and the J gene lost 10 bases, with 15 bases spanning the gap. Germline V CDR1 and CDR2: SGHNT, YYREEE (reference sequence). CDR3 sequence (DNA): TGTGCCAGCAGCCCGGCGGGCACAAGAAACGTCCTGACTTTC. Encoded protein: CASSPAGTRNVLTF.

This chain links TRBV23-1 with TRBJ1-1, with a tentative D call TRBD1 (5 bases). TRBV23-1 is an open reading frame, and its role is uncertain. The CDR3 spans 14 residues. V was shortened by 6 bases and J by 0 bases, with 11 bases between the two germline ends. The CDR3 region has the DNA TGCGCCAGCAGCTGGAAGGGGCTGAACACTGAAGCTTTCTTT. Amino acids: CASSWKGLNTEAFF.

There are a few counts of this clone. This specimen includes other DNA sequences encoding the same CDR3. The chain uses TRBV5-1 and TRBJ2-1; D call uncertain. This CDR3 contains 15 residues. From germline, CDR1 is SGHRS and CDR2 YFSETQ. V was clipped by 0 bases and J by 0 bases, with 7 bases between them. CDR3 amino acids: CASSLDWSSYNEQFF. In nucleotides, the CDR3 is TGCGCCAGCAGCTTGGACTGGAGCTCCTACAATGAGCAGTTCTTC. The variable domain in full, completed from reference TRBV5-1 and TRBJ2-1, reads KAGVTQTPRYLIKTRGQQVTLSCSPISGHRSVSWYQQTPGQGLQFLFEYFSETQRNKGNFPGRFSGRQFSNSRSEMNVSTLELGDSALYLCASSLDWSSYNEQFFGPGTRLTVL.

This chain links TRBV6-5 with TRBJ2-6; D ambiguous. Germline loops: CDR1 MNHEY, CDR2 SVGAGI. The CDR3 runs 15 residues. Trimming shortened V by 6 bases and J by 4 bases, and 13 bases separated the two germline ends. The CDR3 sequence: CASRNPGSGANVLTF. The CDR3 nucleotides are TGTGCCAGCAGAAACCCAGGTTCCGGGGCCAACGTCCTGACTTTC.